This section outlines one T cell receptor (gamma chain) sequence together with its context. This clone is termed large (0.1 to 1%). It has no known antigen specificity. No base-level quality is on record; no much larger clone is a single base apart. Different DNA sequences within this sample yield the same CDR3. This specimen comes from a study of gammadelta T cells in human blood (dated by TCRdb to about 2020). The library was produced with RT-PCR. TCRdb names Illumina MiSeq as the instrument used. TCRdb reprocessed the public reads with the caller CATT; rows with the same DNA were merged afterwards. This sample holds some 180 gamma-chain clones; under 1.4% were observed only once. The ten largest make up 47% of the sample. Trimmed from V: 0 bases; trimmed from J: 8 bases; junction bases lacking a gene match: 1. Looking up the germline V gene (reference sequence) yields CDR1 GITISATS and CDR2 ISYDGTV. The CDR3 goes from the cysteine to the phenylalanine over 15 residues. Only CDR3 DNA is held: 45 bases, read in frame from base 1.

General conclusions and limits of the study: In the study, polyclonal expansion of innate gamma-delta T cells immediately after birth was reported to appear to be driven by microbial exposure.

This clonotype was sampled from a human donor. The chain is made from TRGV9 and TRGJP. The specimen sequenced was Vgamma9Vdelta2 gamma-delta T cells from infant blood. DNA sequence: TGTGCCTTGTGGGAGGTGAAGTTGGGCAAAAAAATCAAGGTATTT. This encodes CALWEVKLGKKIKVF.